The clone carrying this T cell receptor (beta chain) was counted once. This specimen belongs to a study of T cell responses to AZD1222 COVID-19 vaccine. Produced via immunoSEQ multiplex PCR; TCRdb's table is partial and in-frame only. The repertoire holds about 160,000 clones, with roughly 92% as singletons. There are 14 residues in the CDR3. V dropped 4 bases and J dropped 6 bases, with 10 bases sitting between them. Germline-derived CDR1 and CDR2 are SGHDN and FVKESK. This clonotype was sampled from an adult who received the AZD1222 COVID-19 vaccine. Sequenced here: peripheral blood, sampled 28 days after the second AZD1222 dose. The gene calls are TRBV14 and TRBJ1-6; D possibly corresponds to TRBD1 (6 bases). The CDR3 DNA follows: TGTGCCAGCAGCCGCGGGACACCTAATTCACCCCTCCACTTT. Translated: CASSRGTPNSPLHF.